This T cell receptor beta chain stems from a study of blood T cells in healthy people across ages. Primers used in a second PCR of roughly 6 to 12 cycles were a sample-barcoded 5' primer and a J-beta primer mix. TCRdb used MiXCR to reprocess the 5' RACE reads, holding one entry per CDR3 protein. The data show 1.4 million or so distinct CDR3 sequences, with around 40% seen just once and roughly 3.7% held by the top ten. The germline V and J ends were trimmed by 4 bases and 7 bases, with 14 bases remaining between them. The CDR3 spans 13 residues. Germline V CDR1 and CDR2: SGHKS, YYEKEE (reference sequence).

The chain has TRBV5-5 and TRBJ1-1; D is ambiguous. Sequencing was done on a sample of blood. This TCR was sampled from a young woman in good health. CDR3 loop: CASSPRSGLEAFF. The DNA for the CDR3 is TGTGCCAGCAGCCCCCGCTCAGGCCTTGAAGCTTTCTTT.